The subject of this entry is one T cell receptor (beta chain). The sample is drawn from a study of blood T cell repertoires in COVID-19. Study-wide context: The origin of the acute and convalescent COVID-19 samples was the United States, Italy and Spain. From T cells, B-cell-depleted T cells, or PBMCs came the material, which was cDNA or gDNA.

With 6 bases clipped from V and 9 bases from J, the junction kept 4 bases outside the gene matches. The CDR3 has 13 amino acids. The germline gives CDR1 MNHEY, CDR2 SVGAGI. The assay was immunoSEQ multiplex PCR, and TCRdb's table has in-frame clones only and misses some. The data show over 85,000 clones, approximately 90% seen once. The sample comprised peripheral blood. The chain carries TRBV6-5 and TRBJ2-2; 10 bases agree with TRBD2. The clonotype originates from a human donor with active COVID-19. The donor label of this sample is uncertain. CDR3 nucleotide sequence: TGTGCCAGCAGCAGCGGGGGGGCAAGGGAGCTGTTTTTT. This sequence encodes CASSSGGARELFF.